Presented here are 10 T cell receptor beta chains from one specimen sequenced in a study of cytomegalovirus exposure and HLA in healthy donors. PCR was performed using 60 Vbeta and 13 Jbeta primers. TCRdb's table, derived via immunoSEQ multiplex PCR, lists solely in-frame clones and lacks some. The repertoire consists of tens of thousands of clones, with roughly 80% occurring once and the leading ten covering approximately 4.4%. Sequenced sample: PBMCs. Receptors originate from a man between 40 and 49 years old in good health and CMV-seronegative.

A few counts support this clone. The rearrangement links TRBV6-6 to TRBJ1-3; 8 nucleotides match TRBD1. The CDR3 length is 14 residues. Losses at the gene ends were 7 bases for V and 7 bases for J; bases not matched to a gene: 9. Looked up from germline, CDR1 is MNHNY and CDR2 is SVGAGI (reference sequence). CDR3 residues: CASTSDRVFNTIYF. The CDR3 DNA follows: TGTGCCAGCACCTCGGACAGGGTGTTCAACACCATATATTTT.

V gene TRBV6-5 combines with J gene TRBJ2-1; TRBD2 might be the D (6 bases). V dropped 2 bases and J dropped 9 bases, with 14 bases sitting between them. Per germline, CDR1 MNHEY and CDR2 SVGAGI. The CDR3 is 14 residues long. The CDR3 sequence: CASSYLGSVAEQFF. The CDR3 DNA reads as TGTGCCAGCAGTTACCTCGGGAGTGTAGCTGAGCAGTTCTTC.

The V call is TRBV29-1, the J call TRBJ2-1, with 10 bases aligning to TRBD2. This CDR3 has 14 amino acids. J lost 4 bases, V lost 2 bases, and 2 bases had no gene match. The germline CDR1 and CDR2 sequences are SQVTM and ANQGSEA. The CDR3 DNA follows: TGCAGCGTTGAACGGACTAGCGGATACAATGAGCAGTTCTTC. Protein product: CSVERTSGYNEQFF.

The CDR3 bases are TGTGCCAGCAGCCGGGGACTAGCGGGAGATGCAGATACGCAGTATTTT. This sequence encodes CASSRGLAGDADTQYF. This sequence joins TRBV5-6 and TRBJ2-3, with 14 positions matching TRBD2. Trimming removed 4 bases from V and 4 bases from J; junction bases left unmatched: 5. The CDR3 consists of 16 residues. The germline V gene has CDR1 SGHDT and CDR2 YYEEEE.

CDR3 protein: CASSELIRGDRNEQFF. As DNA, the CDR3 is TGCGCCAGCAGTGAGCTTATCCGGGGAGATCGCAATGAGCAGTTCTTC. J is TRBJ2-1 and V is TRBV10-2, with TRBD2 as a possible D gene (5 bases). Trimming pared 2 bases from V and 6 bases from J, leaving 17 bases between. CDR1 and CDR2 from the germline V gene are WSHSY and SAAADI. The CDR3 runs to 16 residues.

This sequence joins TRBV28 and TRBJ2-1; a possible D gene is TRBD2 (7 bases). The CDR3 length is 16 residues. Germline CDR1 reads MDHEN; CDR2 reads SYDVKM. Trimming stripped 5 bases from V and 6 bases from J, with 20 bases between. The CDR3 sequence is CASSLPGGLGGNEQFF. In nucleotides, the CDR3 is TGTGCCAGCAGTCTCCCGGGGGGCTTAGGGGGCAATGAGCAGTTCTTC.

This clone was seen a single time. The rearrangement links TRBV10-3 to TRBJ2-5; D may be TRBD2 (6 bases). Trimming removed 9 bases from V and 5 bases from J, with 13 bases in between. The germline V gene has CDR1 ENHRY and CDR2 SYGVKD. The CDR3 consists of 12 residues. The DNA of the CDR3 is TGTGCCATATCGGGACGGGGGGAGACCCAGTACTTC. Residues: CAISGRGETQYF.

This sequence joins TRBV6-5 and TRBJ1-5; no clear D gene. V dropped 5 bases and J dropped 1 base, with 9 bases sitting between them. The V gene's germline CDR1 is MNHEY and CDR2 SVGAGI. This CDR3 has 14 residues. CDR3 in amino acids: CASSRTGSNQPQHF. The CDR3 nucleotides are TGTGCCAGCAGTCGAACCGGGAGCAATCAGCCCCAGCATTTT.

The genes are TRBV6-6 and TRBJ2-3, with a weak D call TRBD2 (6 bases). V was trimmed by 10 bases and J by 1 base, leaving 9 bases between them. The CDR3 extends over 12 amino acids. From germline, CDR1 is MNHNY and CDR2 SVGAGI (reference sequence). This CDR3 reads CAIGGGTDTQYF. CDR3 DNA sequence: TGTGCCATCGGGGGTGGCACAGATACGCAGTATTTT.

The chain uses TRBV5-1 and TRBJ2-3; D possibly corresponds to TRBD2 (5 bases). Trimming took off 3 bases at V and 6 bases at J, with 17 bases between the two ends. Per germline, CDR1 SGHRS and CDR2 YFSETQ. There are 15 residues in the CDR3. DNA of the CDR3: TGCGCCAGCAGCTCCTTCGGAGGAGCCCCGGATACGCAGTATTTT. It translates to CASSSFGGAPDTQYF.